This paragraph reports one T cell receptor (beta chain). Its cognate antigen is unknown. The method was immunoSEQ multiplex PCR; TCRdb's version includes in-frame clones alone and lacks a portion of them. The repertoire has around 100,000 clones, about 85% of them found once; the top ten carry approximately 2.4%. This CDR3 is built from 13 residues. From germline, CDR1 is GTSNPN and CDR2 SVGIG (reference sequence). V shed 3 bases and J 10 bases; nucleotides not matched to a gene: 6. These data belong to a study of PD-L1 blockade in urothelial cancer. Study-level background: Blood was tested 3 weeks (second dose) and 6 weeks into treatment. Study-level results: Below-median pretreatment blood TCR clonality was associated with improved progression-free and overall survival.

The sequences come from PBMCs, collected around atezolizumab (anti-PD-L1) treatment. The chain joins TRBV30 to TRBJ2-1; 10 nucleotides align to TRBD2. The receptor comes from a man in his forties or fifties with urothelial cancer. This CDR3 reads CAWSSSGSGEQFF. The DNA for the CDR3 is TGTGCCTGGAGCTCTAGCGGGAGCGGGGAGCAGTTCTTC.